This TCR beta chain emerged from a study of T cell repertoires in cytomegalovirus infection. Overall study context: An indication of both CMV infection and matching HLA type came from public TCR beta signatures.

A single record per CDR3 protein comes from TCRdb applying MiXCR to the reads. The sample includes roughly 200,000 distinct CDR3 sequences, less than 50% of them seen just once. V was shortened by 5 bases and J by 0 bases, with 16 bases between the two germline ends. The CDR3 extends over 17 amino acids. Germline V gene lookup returns CDR1 SEHNR and CDR2 FQNEAQ (reference sequence). A word on this clonotype: Its antigen is as yet unknown.

The chain is built from TRBV7-9 and TRBJ1-4; D not resolved. The clonotype comes from a human donor in good health (CMV status not recorded). Some clones in this sample may be carry-over from other donors' samples. This specimen consisted of CD8+ T cells from cultured PBMCs, obtained from culture after CMV antigen stimulation. The DNA for the CDR3 is TGTGCCAGCAGCGGCTTAGGCGAATATGCAACTAATGAAAAACTGTTTTTT. Translating gives CASSGLGEYATNEKLFF.